The sequence of this TCR beta chain was determined in a study of post-analysis software for immune sequencing data. Study-wide context: Relapsing-remitting, secondary progressive and progressive-relapsing courses of multiple sclerosis were included. The study, taken as a whole, reports: Versus controls, multiple sclerosis patients showed significantly lower diversity (normalized Chao1). The five TRBV segments detected at higher frequency in patients than in controls included TRBV5-6, TRBV5-1 and TRBV20-1. Batch-matched samples strongly co-clustered by F measure.

The CDR3 consists of 14 residues. In germline, CDR1 is SGHVS, CDR2 FQNEAQ. The V gene lost 1 base and the J gene lost 4 bases, with 10 bases spanning the gap. A remark on this clonotype: Its antigen is still unknown.

TCR beta libraries were prepared from cDNA with unique molecular identifiers. TCRdb re-analysed the PCR reads in MiXCR, keeping a single row per CDR3 protein. Of some 240,000 distinct CDR3 sequences listed, just over 35% were seen once; the top ten hold around 4.8%. This clonotype was sampled from a girl aged 5 to 17 with multiple sclerosis. The gene calls are TRBV7-8 and TRBJ1-2; no clear D. The material sequenced was blood. CDR3 amino acids: CASSLEAALYGYTF. The CDR3 nucleotides are TGTGCCAGCAGCTTAGAGGCGGCACTCTATGGCTACACCTTC. Using reference TRBV7-8 and TRBJ1-2 for the parts outside the CDR3, the full variable domain is GAGVSQSPRYKVAKRGQDVALRCDPISGHVSLFWYQQALGQGPEFLTYFQNEAQLDKSGLPSDRFFAERPEGSVSTLKIQRTQQEDSAVYLCASSLEAALYGYTFGSGTRLTVV.